The clone carrying this T cell receptor beta chain has just one count. In the original workflow: The authors estimated nucleated cell counts from reference gene primer amplification. The table came from immunoSEQ multiplex PCR; TCRdb's copy has only in-frame clones and leaves some out. V and J calls and clone size are copied from that table; D and trimming were computed from the DNA. This table has about 100,000 clones, 91% appearing once. This CDR3 has 14 amino acids. Germline values: CDR1 SNHLY, CDR2 FYNNEI. V shed 11 bases and J 1 base; nucleotides not matched to a gene: 6. These data are taken from a study of blood T cell repertoires in COVID-19. Study-wide context: The United States, Italy and Spain were the sources of the acute and convalescent COVID-19 samples. Sample material is recorded as cDNA or gDNA derived from T cells, B-cell-depleted T cells, or PBMCs.

The sequence derives from a human donor with active COVID-19. The donor label of this sample is uncertain. This chain links TRBV2 with TRBJ2-2; TRBD2 aligns across 8 bases. The sequenced sample was peripheral blood. The CDR3 region has the DNA TGTGCCCACGCGGGGGGAGGGAACACCGGGGAGCTGTTTTTT. Residues: CAHAGGGNTGELFF.